This TCR beta chain was obtained from a study of early T cells in non-severe SARS-CoV-2 infection. About the study: Chains from this unsorted whole-blood bulk RNA could not be paired.

Individual cDNA molecules received unique molecular identifiers during library preparation. TCRdb re-called the 5' RACE reads through MiXCR, storing one row per CDR3 protein. This table has 85,000 to 90,000 distinct CDR3 sequences, roughly 14% appearing once. Whole-study results and caveats: The matching step, a VDJdb search, favored anti-spike CD8 responses and missed private and CD4 specificities.

CDR1 MNHEY and CDR2 SMNVEV come from the germline V gene (reference sequence). This CDR3 contains 15 residues. The V end lost 6 bases, the J end lost 3 bases, and 17 bases lay between the germline ends. This clonotype was detected a few times. Antigen specificity is unknown. The chain carries TRBV27 and TRBJ1-2; no clear D gene. This TCR was sampled from an adult who was a healthcare worker with PCR-confirmed SARS-CoV-2 infection or an uninfected control (not recorded which). The material sequenced was whole blood. The CDR3: CASSPLYLSDYGYTF. CDR3 nucleotides: TGTGCCAGCAGCCCCCTGTACCTTTCCGACTATGGCTACACCTTC.